This T cell receptor (beta chain) was obtained from a study of T cells in Graves' hyperthyroidism and ophthalmopathy. RNA transcripts were the template for amplifying TCR beta CDR3 regions. The HTBI primer set drove a first-round RT-PCR of the TCR CDR3. One entry per CDR3 protein results from TCRdb running MiXCR on the multiplex PCR reads. The sample consists of roughly 570,000 distinct CDR3 sequences, more than 45% of them appearing once. Overall study results and limits: The majority of expanded thyroid clonotypes above 0.001 also appeared in blood.

V lost 10 bases to trimming and J lost 6 bases, with 10 bases between them. In germline, CDR1 is MNHNY, CDR2 SVGAGI (reference sequence). This CDR3 is 10 amino acids long. In this sample, this clonotype turned up many times. The antigen remains unidentified. Sample: peripheral blood or thyroid tissue (not recorded which). The rearrangement joins TRBV6-6 to TRBJ2-7; D unclear. The TCR was taken from an adult woman with Graves' disease, either hyperthyroidism or ophthalmopathy (not recorded which). The CDR3 DNA follows: TGTGCCACACTCGCGAGCGAGCAGTACTTC. It encodes CATLASEQYF.